These 13 T cell receptor beta chains were sequenced from one sample in a study of blood T cell repertoires in COVID-19. Assay used: immunoSEQ multiplex PCR; TCRdb lists only in-frame clones, some missing. Of fewer than 300,000 clones listed, about nine tenths are singletons. The source material was peripheral blood. The receptors shown here come from a woman aged 40 to 55 who had recovered from COVID-19.

The chain links TRBV7-2 to TRBJ2-3, with unresolved D. Germline V gene lookup returns CDR1 SGHTA and CDR2 FQGNSA. There are 12 residues in the CDR3. The germline V and J ends were trimmed by 4 bases and 6 bases, with 8 bases remaining between them. The CDR3 DNA reads as TGTGCCAGCAGCTACTTTCCCGATACGCAGTATTTT. It yields the protein CASSYFPDTQYF.

The chain has TRBV5-1 and TRBJ1-4; D uncertain. The CDR3 length is 14 residues. Germline CDR1 reads SGHRS; CDR2 reads YFSETQ. With 4 bases removed from V and 0 bases from J, the gap between germline ends came to 7 bases. In nucleotides, the CDR3 is TGCGCCAGCAGCGGGCCCTCAACTAATGAAAAACTGTTTTTT. As protein: CASSGPSTNEKLFF.

The CDR3 DNA is TGTGCCAGCAGTTCGCGGGCCCCCTACAATGAGCAGTTCTTC. Protein product: CASSSRAPYNEQFF. J is TRBJ2-1 and V is TRBV27, with D maybe TRBD2 (5 bases). Per the germline V gene, CDR1 is MNHEY and CDR2 is SMNVEV (reference sequence). The V end was cut by 4 bases, the J end by 2 bases, with 9 bases between. The CDR3 covers 14 residues.

The chain combines TRBV12-5 with TRBJ1-1, with 7 bases identical to TRBD1. Germline V gene sequence: CDR1 LGHNT, CDR2 FRNRAP. Trimming took 1 base from V and 0 from J; bases not matched to a gene: 2. This CDR3 comprises 15 residues. The CDR3 bases are TGTGCTAGTGGTTTGGACAGGGGTATGAACACTGAAGCTTTCTTT. Its protein is CASGLDRGMNTEAFF. Looking up the rest from reference TRBV12-5 and TRBJ1-1 gives the full variable domain: DARVTQTPRHKVTEMGQEVTMRCQPILGHNTVFWYRQTMMQGLELLAYFRNRAPLDDSGMPKDRFSAEMPDATLATLKIQPSEPRDSAVYFCASGLDRGMNTEAFFGQGTRLTVV.

The table lists this clone with a count of one. The J gene is TRBJ1-2, the V gene TRBV19, with 8 bases fitting TRBD1. The CDR3 is 14 residues long. CDR1 and CDR2 (germline): LNHDA, SQIVND (reference sequence). Unmatched junction bases numbered 3, after V lost 1 base and J lost 5 bases. Here the CDR3 reads CASSIAQGAYGYTF. The DNA of the CDR3 is TGTGCCAGTAGTATAGCCCAGGGGGCTTATGGCTACACCTTC.

In its sample, this clone was seen once. The chain is built from TRBV18 and TRBJ1-2; TRBD1 is a possible D gene (5 bases). The V gene lost 2 bases and the J gene lost 7 bases, with 14 bases spanning the gap. Germline loops: CDR1 KGHSH, CDR2 LQKENI. This CDR3 has 14 amino acids. The CDR3 region is CASSPSLEGSGYTF. CDR3 coding DNA: TGTGCCAGCTCACCATCGCTGGAGGGGTCTGGCTACACCTTC.

In regard to this clone: This specimen includes other DNA sequences encoding the same CDR3. The genes are TRBV10-3 and TRBJ2-5; 7 nucleotides align to TRBD1. This CDR3 comprises 15 residues. V gave up 4 bases and J gave up 1 base; unmatched junction bases: 6. The germline gives CDR1 ENHRY, CDR2 SYGVKD. CDR3 nucleotide sequence: TGTGCCATCAGTGTCTCCGGGACAGCCCAAGAGACCCAGTACTTC. It yields the protein CAISVSGTAQETQYF.

The V call is TRBV18, the J call TRBJ1-2, with D possibly matching TRBD1 (6 bases). Trimming stripped 2 bases from V and 7 bases from J, with 14 bases between. CDR3 length: 14 residues. Germline V lookup: CDR1 KGHSH, CDR2 LQKENI. CDR3 loop: CASSPISDSSGYTF. DNA for the CDR3: TGTGCCAGCTCACCAATTTCGGACAGCTCTGGCTACACCTTC.

The chain links TRBV3-1 (or the pseudogene TRBV3-2) to TRBJ1-1; 8 nucleotides align to TRBD1. The V gene's germline CDR1 is LGHDT and CDR2 YNNKEL (reference sequence). With 7 bases clipped from V and 12 bases from J, the junction kept 7 bases outside the gene matches. The CDR3 runs to 11 residues. This CDR3 is CASTQGAASFF. Written as DNA, the CDR3 is TGTGCCAGCACCCAGGGGGCGGCGTCTTTCTTT.

This clone has a handful of counts. V gene TRBV29-1 combines with J gene TRBJ1-2; 9 bases fit TRBD1. Germline V gene sequence: CDR1 SQVTM, CDR2 ANQGSEA. The junction had 12 bases not matched to a gene; V was cut back by 2 bases and J by 2 bases. The CDR3 totals 17 residues. Here the CDR3 DNA reads TGCAGCGTTGAACTTAGAAAACAGGGGGCTAGGAACTATGGCTACACCTTC. Its translation is CSVELRKQGARNYGYTF.

The chain employs TRBV4-1 and TRBJ2-3; 7 nucleotides agree with TRBD1. Trimming cost V 4 bases and J 5 bases; bases outside gene matches: 9. The germline V gene has CDR1 MGHRA and CDR2 YSYEKL. There are 15 residues in the CDR3. The CDR3 reads CASSRGQVHEDTQYF. CDR3 DNA sequence: TGCGCCAGCAGCCGTGGACAGGTCCATGAAGATACGCAGTATTTT.

This clone was observed a handful of times. Compared with germline, one end of the junction differs, possibly owing to a read error. V is TRBV14 and J is TRBJ1-2; D perhaps matches TRBD1 (6 bases). Germline V lookup: CDR1 SGHDN, CDR2 FVKESK. This CDR3 region has 14 residues. The CDR3 DNA follows: TGTGCCAGCAGCGAAGATCCGACAGGTTTACGCTACACCTTC. Its translation is CASSEDPTGLRYTF.

CDR3 in amino acids: CASSFDRTSGGYTF. CDR3 nucleotides: TGTGCCAGCAGCTTTGACAGGACCTCTGGTGGCTACACCTTC. V and J are TRBV5-5 and TRBJ1-2; D is possibly TRBD1 (6 bases). Trimming stripped 2 bases from V and 7 bases from J, with 15 bases between. In germline, CDR1 is SGHKS, CDR2 YYEKEE (reference sequence). The CDR3 contains 14 residues.